This entry describes one TCR beta chain. What it binds is unknown. The assay was immunoSEQ multiplex PCR, and TCRdb's table has in-frame clones only and misses some. The table lists roughly 380,000 clones, about 85% of them singletons. This entry is derived from a study of Ad26.COV2.S vaccination and SARS-CoV-2 variants. Across the whole study: The authors gave Ad26.COV2.S intramuscularly, either once or twice 56 days apart. Regarding the study as a whole: In TCR breadth and depth analyses, total T cell responses may have been underestimated.

Documented treatment: roughly 20 received Ad26.COV2.S at low or high dose, single or two shots; roughly 5 received placebo; per-sample allocation not given. Day 63 after the first injection of vaccine or placebo was the sampling time. Boston hosted the donor, who was an adult aged 18-55 years. The vaccine antigen was prefusion-stabilized Wuhan SARS-CoV-2 spike. Trimming pared 6 bases from V and 4 bases from J, leaving 8 bases between. CDR1 and CDR2 (germline): SEHNR, FQNEAQ (reference sequence). The CDR3 runs 12 residues. The V call is TRBV7-9, the J call TRBJ2-3; D not resolved. The sequencing here drew on peripheral blood, taken in a trial of Ad26.COV2.S vaccine versus placebo. The clonotype originates from a person between 18 and 60 years old who received the Ad26.COV2.S COVID-19 vaccine or a placebo. CDR3 coding DNA: TGTGCCAGCAGTCTCGGCGCAGATACGCAGTATTTT. Its translation: CASSLGADTQYF.